This T cell receptor (beta chain) was sequenced for a study of tumor and adjacent non-tumor tissue in lung cancer. Across the whole study: The cohort had 12 adenocarcinoma, a couple of squamous cell and 1 small cell patients.

Germline V CDR1 and CDR2: LNHNV, YYDKDF (reference sequence). The CDR3 sequence is 15 residues long. RNA was extracted from bulk tissue without any cell sorting. TCRbeta libraries were built with three rounds of nested PCR, modified from ARM-PCR. TCRdb recomputed calls from the multiplex PCR reads with MiXCR, one row per CDR3 protein. The table includes approximately 120,000 distinct CDR3 sequences, 75% detected once. A word on this clonotype: An end of the junction differs from the germline gene, which may be a read error.

Sequenced material: lung tumor tissue. The chain combines TRBV15 with TRBJ1-2, with TRBD1 matching 9 bases. The sequence came from a woman aged 55-69 years with non-small cell lung cancer. The CDR3 coding sequence is TGTGCCACCAGCACCGGACAGGGGTTTGTCTATGGCTACAACTTC. As protein: CATSTGQGFVYGYNF. Drawing the rest from reference TRBV15 and TRBJ1-2, the complete variable domain is DAMVIQNPRYQVTQFGKPVTLSCSQTLNHNVMYWYQQKSSQAPKLLFHYYDKDFNNEADTPDNFQSRRPNTSFCFLDIRSPGLGDTAMYLCATSTGQGFVYGYNFGSGTRLTVV.